This TCR beta chain derives from a study of cytomegalovirus exposure and HLA in healthy donors. General observations from the study: According to a later analysis, TCR clusters from the first cohort tended to co-occur in the 120 or so validation repertoires.

Generated by immunoSEQ multiplex PCR, the TCRdb table keeps only in-frame clones and is missing some. This sample has 110,000 or so clones, with around 95% found just once. As for this clone: Its antigen is unknown.

V shed 4 bases, J shed 3 bases, and the junction held 5 bases outside the gene matches. The CDR3 is made up of 14 amino acids. Germline values: CDR1 SGHRS, CDR2 YFSETQ. The chain uses TRBV5-1 and TRBJ2-7; 9 bases are shared with TRBD1. The sequence was collected from a young woman in good health and CMV-seronegative. The sample was PBMCs. This chain's CDR3 is CASSQGQGIYEQYF. The DNA of the CDR3 is TGCGCCAGCAGCCAAGGACAGGGGATCTACGAGCAGTACTTC.